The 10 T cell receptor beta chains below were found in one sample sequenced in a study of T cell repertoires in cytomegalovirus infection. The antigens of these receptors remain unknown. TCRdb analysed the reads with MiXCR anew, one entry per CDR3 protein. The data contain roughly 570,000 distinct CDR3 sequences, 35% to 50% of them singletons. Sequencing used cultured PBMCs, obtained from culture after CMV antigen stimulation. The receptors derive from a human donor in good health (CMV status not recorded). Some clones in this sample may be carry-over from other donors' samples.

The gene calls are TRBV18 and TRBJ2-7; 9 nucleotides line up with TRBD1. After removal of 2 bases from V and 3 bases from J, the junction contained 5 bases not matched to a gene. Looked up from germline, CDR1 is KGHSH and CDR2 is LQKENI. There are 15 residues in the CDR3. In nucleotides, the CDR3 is TGTGCCAGCTCACCAGGGGACAGGGCTTTCTACGAGCAGTACTTC. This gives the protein CASSPGDRAFYEQYF.

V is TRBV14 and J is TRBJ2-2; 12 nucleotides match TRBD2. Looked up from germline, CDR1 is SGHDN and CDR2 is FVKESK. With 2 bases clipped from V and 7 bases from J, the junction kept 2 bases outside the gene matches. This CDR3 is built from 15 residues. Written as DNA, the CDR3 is TGTGCCAGCAGCCAAAGACTAGCGGGGGTCGGGGAGCTGTTTTTT. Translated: CASSQRLAGVGELFF.

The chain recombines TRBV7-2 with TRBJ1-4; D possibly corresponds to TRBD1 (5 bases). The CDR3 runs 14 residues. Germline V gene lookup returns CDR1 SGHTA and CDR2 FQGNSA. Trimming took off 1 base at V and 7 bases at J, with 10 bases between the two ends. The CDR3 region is CASSLGAGSEKLFF. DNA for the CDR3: TGTGCCAGCAGCTTAGGGGCAGGGAGTGAAAAACTGTTTTTT. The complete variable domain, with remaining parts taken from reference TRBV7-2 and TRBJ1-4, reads GAGVSQSPSNKVTEKGKDVELRCDPISGHTALYWYRQSLGQGLEFLIYFQGNSAPDKSGLPSDRFSAERTGGSVSTLTIQRTQQEDSAVYLCASSLGAGSEKLFFGSGTQLSVL.

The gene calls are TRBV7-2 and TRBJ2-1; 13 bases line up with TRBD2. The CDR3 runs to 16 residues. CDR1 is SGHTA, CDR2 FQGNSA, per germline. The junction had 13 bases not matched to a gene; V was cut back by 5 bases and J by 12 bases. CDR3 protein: CASSPTSGGAPGRQFF. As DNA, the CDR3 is TGTGCCAGCAGCCCAACTAGCGGGGGGGCCCCAGGTCGGCAGTTCTTC.

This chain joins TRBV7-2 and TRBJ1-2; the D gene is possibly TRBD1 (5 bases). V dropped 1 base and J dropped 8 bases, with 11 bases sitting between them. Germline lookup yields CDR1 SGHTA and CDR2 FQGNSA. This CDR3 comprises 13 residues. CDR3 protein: CASSLVGVQGYTF. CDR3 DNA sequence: TGTGCCAGCAGCTTAGTAGGGGTCCAAGGCTACACCTTC.

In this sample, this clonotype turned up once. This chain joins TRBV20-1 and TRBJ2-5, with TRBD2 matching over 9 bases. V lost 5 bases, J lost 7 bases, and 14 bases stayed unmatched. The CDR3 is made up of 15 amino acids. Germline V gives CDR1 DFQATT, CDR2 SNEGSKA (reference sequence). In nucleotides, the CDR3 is TGCAGTGCTCCCGGGACTAGCACCAACCGGGGGACCCAGTACTTC. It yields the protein CSAPGTSTNRGTQYF.

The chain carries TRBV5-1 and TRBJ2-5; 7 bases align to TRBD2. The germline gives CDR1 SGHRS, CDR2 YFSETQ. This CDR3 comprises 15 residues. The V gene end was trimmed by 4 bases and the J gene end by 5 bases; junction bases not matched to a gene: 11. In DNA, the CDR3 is TGCGCCAGCAGCGACCTAGGCGGGAGTAGGGAGACCCAGTACTTC. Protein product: CASSDLGGSRETQYF.

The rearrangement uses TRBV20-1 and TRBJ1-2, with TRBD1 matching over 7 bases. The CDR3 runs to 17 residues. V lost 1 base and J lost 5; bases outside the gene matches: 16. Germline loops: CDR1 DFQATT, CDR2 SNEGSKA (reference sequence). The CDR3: CSARGGARGDSGYGYTF. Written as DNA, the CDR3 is TGCAGTGCTAGAGGGGGGGCCCGTGGGGACAGTGGGTATGGCTACACCTTC.

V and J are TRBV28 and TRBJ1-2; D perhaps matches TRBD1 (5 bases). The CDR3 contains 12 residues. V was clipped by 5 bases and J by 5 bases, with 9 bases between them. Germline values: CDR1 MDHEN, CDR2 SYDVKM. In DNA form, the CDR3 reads TGTGCCAGCAGTAATAGACAGTATGGCTACACCTTC. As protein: CASSNRQYGYTF.

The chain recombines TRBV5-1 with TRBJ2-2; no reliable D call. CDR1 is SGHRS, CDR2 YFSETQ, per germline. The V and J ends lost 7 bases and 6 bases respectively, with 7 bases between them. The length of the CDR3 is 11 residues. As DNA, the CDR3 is TGCGCCAGCGGGCTGGCCGGGGAGCTGTTTTTT. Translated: CASGLAGELFF.